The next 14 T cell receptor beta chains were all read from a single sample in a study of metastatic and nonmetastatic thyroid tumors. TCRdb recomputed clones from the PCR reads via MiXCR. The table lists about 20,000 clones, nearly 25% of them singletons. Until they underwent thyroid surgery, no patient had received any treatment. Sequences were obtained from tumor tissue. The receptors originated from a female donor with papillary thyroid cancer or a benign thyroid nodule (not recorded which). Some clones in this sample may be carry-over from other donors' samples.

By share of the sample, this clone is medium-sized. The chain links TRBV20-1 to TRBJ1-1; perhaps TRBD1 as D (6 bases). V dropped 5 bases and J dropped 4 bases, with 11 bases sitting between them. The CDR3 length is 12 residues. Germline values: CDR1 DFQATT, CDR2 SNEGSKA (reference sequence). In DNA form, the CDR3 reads TGCAGTGCTGGGGGCAGAAGCACTGAAGCTTTCTTT. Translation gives CSAGGRSTEAFF.

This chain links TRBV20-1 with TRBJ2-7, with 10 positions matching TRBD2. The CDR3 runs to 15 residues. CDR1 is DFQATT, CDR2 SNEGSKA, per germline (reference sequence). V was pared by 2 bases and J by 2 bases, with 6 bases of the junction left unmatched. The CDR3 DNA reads TGCAGTGCTAGAAGGTCTAGCGGGAGCCCCTACGAGCAGTACTTC. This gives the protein CSARRSSGSPYEQYF.

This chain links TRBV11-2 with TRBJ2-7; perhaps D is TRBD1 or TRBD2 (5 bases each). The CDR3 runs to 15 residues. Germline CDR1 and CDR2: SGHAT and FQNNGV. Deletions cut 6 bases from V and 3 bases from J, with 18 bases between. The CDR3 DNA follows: TGTGCCAGCAGACCTCCGGGACCCAGGAACTACGAGCAGTACTTC. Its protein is CASRPPGPRNYEQYF. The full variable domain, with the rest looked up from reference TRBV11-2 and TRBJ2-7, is EAGVAQSPRYKIIEKRQSVAFWCNPISGHATLYWYQQILGQGPKLLIQFQNNGVVDDSQLPKDRFSAERLKGVDSTLKIQPAKLEDSAVYLCASRPPGPRNYEQYFGPGTRLTVT.

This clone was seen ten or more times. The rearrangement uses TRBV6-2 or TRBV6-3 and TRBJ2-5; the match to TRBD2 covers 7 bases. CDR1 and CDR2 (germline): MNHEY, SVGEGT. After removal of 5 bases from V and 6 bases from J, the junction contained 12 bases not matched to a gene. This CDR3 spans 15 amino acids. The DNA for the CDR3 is TGTGCCAGCAGTGCCACTAGCGCTGGGGGGAAGACCCAGTACTTC. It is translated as CASSATSAGGKTQYF.

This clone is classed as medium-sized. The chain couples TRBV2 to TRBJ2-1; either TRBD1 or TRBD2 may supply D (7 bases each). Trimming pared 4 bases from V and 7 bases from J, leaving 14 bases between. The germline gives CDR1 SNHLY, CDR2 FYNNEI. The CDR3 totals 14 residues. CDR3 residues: CASSGGGGGNEQFF. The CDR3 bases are TGTGCCAGCAGTGGAGGGGGCGGGGGAAATGAGCAGTTCTTC.

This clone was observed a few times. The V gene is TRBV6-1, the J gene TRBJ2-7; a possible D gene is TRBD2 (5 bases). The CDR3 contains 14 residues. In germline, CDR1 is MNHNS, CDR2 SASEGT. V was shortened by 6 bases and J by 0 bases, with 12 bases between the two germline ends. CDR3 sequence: CASSGGDTSYEQYF. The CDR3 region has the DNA TGTGCCAGCAGCGGAGGAGACACCTCCTACGAGCAGTACTTC.

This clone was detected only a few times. The CDR3 spells CASSLSPTSGRETQYF. CDR3 nucleotide sequence: TGTGCCAGCAGTTTATCCCCGACTAGCGGGAGAGAGACCCAGTACTTC. The chain employs TRBV12-3 or TRBV12-4 and TRBJ2-5, with 12 bases that match TRBD2. The CDR3 length is 16 residues. V trimming: 2 bases; J trimming: 4 bases; junction bases outside the gene matches: 5.

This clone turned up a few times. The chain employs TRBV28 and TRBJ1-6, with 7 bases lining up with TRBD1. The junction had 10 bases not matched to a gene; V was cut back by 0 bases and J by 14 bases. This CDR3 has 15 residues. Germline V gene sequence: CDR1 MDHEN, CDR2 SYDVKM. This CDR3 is CASSLWCRTGDTLHF. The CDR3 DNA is TGTGCCAGCAGTTTATGGTGTCGGACAGGTGACACCCTCCACTTT.

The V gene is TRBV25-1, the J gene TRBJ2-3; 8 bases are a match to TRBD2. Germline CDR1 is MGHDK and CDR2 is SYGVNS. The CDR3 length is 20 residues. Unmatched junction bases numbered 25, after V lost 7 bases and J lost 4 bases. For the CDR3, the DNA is TGTGCCAGCATCCCATCCGGTACCCTTCGGACTAGCCGGTATGCAGATACGCAGTATTTT. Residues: CASIPSGTLRTSRYADTQYF. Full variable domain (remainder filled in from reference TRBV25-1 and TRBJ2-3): EADIYQTPRYLVIGTGKKITLECSQTMGHDKMYWYQQDPGMELHLIHYSYGVNSTEKGDLSSESTVSRIRTEHFPLTLESARPSHTSQYLCASIPSGTLRTSRYADTQYFGPGTRLTVL.

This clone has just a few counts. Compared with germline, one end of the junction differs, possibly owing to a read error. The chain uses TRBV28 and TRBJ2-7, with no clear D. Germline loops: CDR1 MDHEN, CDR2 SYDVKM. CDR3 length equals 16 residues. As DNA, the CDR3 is TGTGCCAGCAGTTTATTCGGGCTACTTGAGACCTACGATCAGTACTTC. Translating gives CASSLFGLLETYDQYF. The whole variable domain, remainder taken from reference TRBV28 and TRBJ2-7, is DVKVTQSSRYLVKRTGEKVFLECVQDMDHENMFWYRQDPGLGLRLIYFSYDVKMKEKGDIPEGYSVSREKKERFSLILESASTNQTSMYLCASSLFGLLETYDQYFGPGTRLTVT.

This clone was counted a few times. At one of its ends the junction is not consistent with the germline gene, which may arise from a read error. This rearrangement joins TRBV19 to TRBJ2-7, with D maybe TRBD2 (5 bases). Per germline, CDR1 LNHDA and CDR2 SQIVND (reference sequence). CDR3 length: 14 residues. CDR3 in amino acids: CVSSITRGSYEQYF. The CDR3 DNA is TGTGTCAGTAGTATAACTAGAGGGAGCTATGAGCAGTACTTC.

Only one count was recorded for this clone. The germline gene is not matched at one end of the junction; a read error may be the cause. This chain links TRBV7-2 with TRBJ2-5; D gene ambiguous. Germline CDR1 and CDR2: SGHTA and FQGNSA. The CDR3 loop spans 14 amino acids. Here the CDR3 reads CARSLRLVGETQYF. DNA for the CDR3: TGTGCCAGAAGCTTACGGCTAGTCGGAGAGACCCAGTACTTC. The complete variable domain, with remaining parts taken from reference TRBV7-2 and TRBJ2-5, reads GAGVSQSPSNKVTEKGKDVELRCDPISGHTALYWYRQSLGQGLEFLIYFQGNSAPDKSGLPSDRFSAERTGGSVSTLTIQRTQQEDSAVYLCARSLRLVGETQYFGPGTRLLVL.

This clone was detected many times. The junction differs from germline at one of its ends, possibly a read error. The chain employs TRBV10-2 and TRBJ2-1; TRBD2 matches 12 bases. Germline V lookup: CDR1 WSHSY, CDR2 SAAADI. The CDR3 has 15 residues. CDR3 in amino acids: CASDKLAGGRNERFF. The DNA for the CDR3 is TGCGCCAGCGACAAACTAGCGGGAGGTAGGAATGAGCGGTTCTTC.

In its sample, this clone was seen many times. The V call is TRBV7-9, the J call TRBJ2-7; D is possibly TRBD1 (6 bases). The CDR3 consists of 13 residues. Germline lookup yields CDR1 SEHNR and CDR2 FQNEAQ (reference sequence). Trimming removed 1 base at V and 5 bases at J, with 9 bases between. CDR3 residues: CASSLGTVNEQYF. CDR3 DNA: TGTGCCAGCAGCTTAGGGACAGTGAACGAGCAGTACTTC.